This entry lists 12 T cell receptor beta chains sequenced from one sample in a study of OX40 agonist ivuxolimab in advanced cancers. Assay used: immunoSEQ multiplex PCR; TCRdb lists only in-frame clones, some missing. This table has about 16,000 clones, roughly 86% appearing once. This specimen was CD4+ or CD8+ T cells sorted from blood, taken in a trial of the OX40 agonist ivuxolimab. The receptors were sampled from an adult with an advanced solid tumor such as melanoma, head and neck, liver or kidney cancer.

This clone was recorded once. The V call is TRBV28, the J call TRBJ1-1; the D is unclear. Trimming took off 5 bases at V and 0 bases at J, with 13 bases between the two ends. The CDR3 has 15 residues. Germline assignment: CDR1 MDHEN and CDR2 SYDVKM. The DNA of the CDR3 is TGTGCCAGCAGTATCCTGAGGCCCATGAACACTGAAGCTTTCTTT. This gives the protein CASSILRPMNTEAFF.

The CDR3 nucleotides read TGTGCCAGCAGCTGGGGTAATGAGCAGTTCTTC. Translation gives CASSWGNEQFF. V gene TRBV5-6 combines with J gene TRBJ2-1; D call uncertain. Germline CDR1 is SGHDT and CDR2 is YYEEEE. This CDR3 has 11 amino acids. V was clipped by 3 bases and J by 7 bases, with 5 bases between them.

This chain links TRBV27 with TRBJ2-7; possibly TRBD2 for D (5 bases). CDR1 and CDR2 from the germline V gene are MNHEY and SMNVEV (reference sequence). The ends were cut back, 5 bases at V and 4 bases at J, with 15 bases in the middle. The CDR3 contains 14 residues. CDR3 sequence: CASSPGVAAYEQYF. The CDR3 DNA reads as TGTGCCAGCAGTCCCGGGGTAGCCGCATACGAGCAGTACTTC.

This chain links TRBV6-5 with TRBJ2-7; unclear D gene. The CDR3 runs 11 residues. The germline CDR1 and CDR2 sequences are MNHEY and SVGAGI. Trimming removed 5 bases at V and 2 bases at J, with 4 bases between. Here the CDR3 reads CASSEAYEQYF. The CDR3 DNA is TGTGCCAGCAGTGAAGCCTACGAGCAGTACTTC.

This sequence joins TRBV7-2 and TRBJ2-7; D might be TRBD1 (5 bases). V gave up 5 bases and J gave up 3 bases, with 14 bases separating them. The germline CDR1 and CDR2 sequences are SGHTA and FQGNSA. The CDR3 is made up of 14 amino acids. CDR3 DNA: TGTGCCAGCAGCGGTCACTTTCAGGGCTACGAGCAGTACTTC. Amino acid sequence: CASSGHFQGYEQYF.

The V call is TRBV21-1, the J call TRBJ2-1; the table's D call of TRBD2 was not tested on the DNA. TRBV21-1 is annotated as a pseudogene. The CDR3 spans 18 residues. CDR3 nucleotides: TGTGCCAGCAGCAAAGTCCTCACGGGGGGTAGCGAGTACAATGAGCAGTTCTTC. It yields the protein CASSKVLTGGSEYNEQFF.

The genes are TRBV5-1 and TRBJ1-1, with D perhaps TRBD1 (6 bases). The CDR3 consists of 14 residues. Trimming took off 4 bases at V and 5 bases at J, with 15 bases between the two ends. Germline lookup yields CDR1 SGHRS and CDR2 YFSETQ. The CDR3 region has the DNA TGCGCCAGCAGCAGGGGGGTCCCGGGGACTGAAGCTTTCTTT. Translation: CASSRGVPGTEAFF. Variable domain in full (rest from reference TRBV5-1 and TRBJ1-1): KAGVTQTPRYLIKTRGQQVTLSCSPISGHRSVSWYQQTPGQGLQFLFEYFSETQRNKGNFPGRFSGRQFSNSRSEMNVSTLELGDSALYLCASSRGVPGTEAFFGQGTRLTVV.

This clone was picked up a small number of times. J is TRBJ2-7 and V is TRBV7-8, with 14 nucleotides matching TRBD2. The germline V gene has CDR1 SGHVS and CDR2 FQNEAQ. The CDR3 has 16 amino acids. V gave up 3 bases and J gave up 1 base; unmatched junction bases: 2. CDR3 sequence reads: CASSFGTSGGSYEQYF. The DNA for the CDR3 is TGTGCCAGCAGCTTTGGGACTAGCGGGGGATCCTACGAGCAGTACTTC.

V usage is TRBV28 and J usage is TRBJ2-7; D gene uncertain. The ends were cut back, 4 bases at V and 1 base at J, with 8 bases in the middle. From germline, CDR1 is MDHEN and CDR2 SYDVKM. The CDR3 sequence is 13 residues long. The CDR3 bases are TGTGCCAGCAGTTCCGTAGGATCCTACGAGCAGTACTTC. This encodes CASSSVGSYEQYF.

The V call is TRBV4-3, the J call TRBJ2-2; D not certain. CDR3 size: 14 residues. Germline V CDR1 and CDR2: LGHNA, YSLEER. V shed 0 bases and J shed 3 bases, with 5 bases lying between them. The CDR3 loop is CASSQESYTGELFF. For the CDR3, the DNA is TGCGCCAGCAGCCAAGAATCCTACACCGGGGAGCTGTTTTTT.

The gene calls are TRBV6-5 and TRBJ1-2; D not resolved. This CDR3 has 13 residues. V lost 0 bases, J lost 5 bases, and 7 bases lay in between. In germline, CDR1 is MNHEY, CDR2 SVGAGI. CDR3: CASSYSRKYGYTF. The DNA of the CDR3 is TGTGCCAGCAGTTACTCTCGAAAGTATGGCTACACCTTC.

This CDR3 is CASSMGGGAVGELFF. The CDR3 DNA reads TGTGCCAGTAGCATGGGGGGTGGGGCTGTCGGGGAGCTGTTTTTT. The chain carries TRBV19 and TRBJ2-2; possible D gene TRBD2, 6 bases. In germline, CDR1 is LNHDA, CDR2 SQIVND (reference sequence). V was cut by 6 bases and J by 7 bases, with 18 bases left in between. This CDR3 has 15 residues.